The rows below give T cell receptor beta chains drawn from one sample of a study of OX40 agonist ivuxolimab in advanced cancers. Profiled with immunoSEQ multiplex PCR; TCRdb holds only in-frame clones, not every one. The table shows about 83,000 clones, with around 84% occurring only once. The source was CD4+ or CD8+ T cells sorted from blood, collected in a trial of the OX40 agonist ivuxolimab. Receptors were obtained from an adult with an advanced solid tumor such as melanoma, head and neck, liver or kidney cancer. CDR3s include the opening cysteine and the closing phenylalanine or tryptophan. A D gene is named only where the DNA matches it firmly. Clone size appears in some rows only: once, few, many, or a class for an expanded clone.

J gene: TRBJ2-1; V gene: TRBV30; D gene: NA; clone size: NA; CDR3 DNA: TGTGCCTGGAGTGTAGGACGGGTCAATGAGCAGTTCTTC; CDR3 protein: CAWSVGRVNEQFF
J gene: TRBJ1-1; V gene: TRBV4-1; D gene: NA; clone size: NA; CDR3 DNA: TGCGCCAGCAGCCAGGGAGACCCGGACGGAAAGAACACTGAAGCTTTCTTT; CDR3 protein: CASSQGDPDGKNTEAFF
J gene: TRBJ2-3; V gene: TRBV4-1; D gene: TRBD1; clone size: NA; CDR3 DNA: TGCGCCAGCAGCCACGAGGGGGCGACAGATACGCAGTATTTT; CDR3 protein: CASSHEGATDTQYF
J gene: TRBJ2-1; V gene: TRBV4-3; D gene: TRBD2; clone size: NA; CDR3 DNA: TGCGCCAGCAGCCACAGCAGCGGGAGCCCCTACAATGAGCAGTTCTTC; CDR3 protein: CASSHSSGSPYNEQFF
J gene: TRBJ1-5; V gene: TRBV21-1; D gene: NA; clone size: NA; CDR3 DNA: TGTGCCAGCAGCAAACAGGGGAGCAATCAGCCCCAGCATTTT; CDR3 protein: CASSKQGSNQPQHF
J gene: TRBJ2-7; V gene: TRBV30; D gene: NA; clone size: NA; CDR3 DNA: TGTGCCTGGAGTTCAGGCAGGGTCGAGCAGTACTTC; CDR3 protein: CAWSSGRVEQYF
J gene: TRBJ1-4; V gene: TRBV6-1; D gene: NA; clone size: NA; CDR3 DNA: TGTGCCAGCAGGGAGCAGGGCTATGAAAAACTGTTTTTT; CDR3 protein: CASREQGYEKLFF
J gene: TRBJ2-7; V gene: TRBV5-8; D gene: NA; clone size: NA; CDR3 DNA: TGTGCCAGCAGCTTCCTGGGGGCGTACGAGCAGTACTTC; CDR3 protein: CASSFLGAYEQYF
J gene: TRBJ2-3; V gene: TRBV5-6; D gene: TRBD2; clone size: NA; CDR3 DNA: TGTGCCAGCAGCTTGACCAGCGGGGTAGTGGATACGCAGTATTTT; CDR3 protein: CASSLTSGVVDTQYF
J gene: TRBJ1-4; V gene: TRBV6-5; D gene: TRBD1; clone size: NA; CDR3 DNA: TGTGCCAGCAGTCCGGACAGGGAAAAACTGTTTTTT; CDR3 protein: CASSPDREKLFF
J gene: TRBJ1-2; V gene: TRBV14; D gene: NA; clone size: NA; CDR3 DNA: TGTGCCAGCAGCCAATCTTGGCTCTATGGCTACACCTTC; CDR3 protein: CASSQSWLYGYTF
J gene: TRBJ2-5; V gene: TRBV6-5; D gene: TRBD1; clone size: NA; CDR3 DNA: TGTGCCAGCAGTCGACAGGGGGACTCCCCACCGTACTTC; CDR3 protein: CASSRQGDSPPYF
J gene: TRBJ1-1; V gene: TRBV7-2; D gene: NA; clone size: few; CDR3 DNA: TGTGCCAGCAGCTTTCAAGGGGTTATTACTGAAGCTTTCTTT; CDR3 protein: CASSFQGVITEAFF
J gene: TRBJ2-5; V gene: TRBV6-1; D gene: NA; clone size: NA; CDR3 DNA: TGTGCCAGCAGTGGCGACAGGAAGGAGACCCAGTACTTC; CDR3 protein: CASSGDRKETQYF
J gene: TRBJ2-3; V gene: TRBV5-1; D gene: NA; clone size: NA; CDR3 DNA: TGCGCCAGCAGTGCAAAGGGGGTGAGCACAGATACGCAGTATTTT; CDR3 protein: CASSAKGVSTDTQYF
J gene: TRBJ2-7; V gene: TRBV2; D gene: TRBD1; clone size: NA; CDR3 DNA: TGTGCCAGCAGTTTGGGACAGGGAGGGGGCTACGAGCAGTACTTC; CDR3 protein: CASSLGQGGGYEQYF
J gene: TRBJ1-5; V gene: TRBV29-1; D gene: NA; clone size: few; CDR3 DNA: TGCAGCGTGCTACCGGGGTTTAATCAGCCCCAGCATTTT; CDR3 protein: CSVLPGFNQPQHF